Listed here are 19 T cell receptor beta chains from one sample, sequenced in a study of shared clonotypes between healthy human individuals. The repertoire was sequenced with immunoSEQ multiplex PCR; TCRdb's copy has only in-frame clones and lacks some. The table includes roughly 2.5 million clones, over 85% detected once. The sequencing input was naive CD4+ T cells sorted from blood. Regarding subset: CD45RA+ positively selected. Receptors originate from a man between 18 and 29 years old in good health.

CDR3 protein: CASSSVASGNTEAFF. DNA of the CDR3: TGTGCCAGCAGCTCAGTGGCCTCAGGGAACACTGAAGCTTTCTTT. This chain uses TRBV11-1 with TRBJ1-1; D remains unclear. V was shortened by 4 bases and J by 1 base, with 13 bases between the two germline ends. The CDR3 runs 15 residues. CDR1 is SGHAT, CDR2 FQDESV, per germline (reference sequence). Looking up the rest from reference TRBV11-1 and TRBJ1-1 gives the full variable domain: EAEVAQSPRYKITEKSQAVAFWCDPISGHATLYWYRQILGQGPELLVQFQDESVVDDSQLPKDRFSAERLKGVDSTLKIQPAELGDSAMYLCASSSVASGNTEAFFGQGTRLTVV.

CDR3 loop: CASSLGVSSNQPQHF. Here the CDR3 DNA reads TGCGCCAGCAGCTTGGGAGTTTCAAGCAATCAGCCCCAGCATTTT. The chain is built from TRBV5-1 and TRBJ1-5; D is uncertain. The CDR3 has 15 residues. Germline assignment: CDR1 SGHRS and CDR2 YFSETQ. V lost 0 bases and J 1 base, leaving 8 bases between the germline ends.

The chain links TRBV19 to TRBJ2-1; 11 bases map to TRBD2. V was clipped by 3 bases and J by 4 bases; unmatched bases: 5. This CDR3 has 16 residues. Germline lookup yields CDR1 LNHDA and CDR2 SQIVND (reference sequence). The CDR3 nucleotides read TGTGCCAGTAGTATGATGGGACTAGCGGTTTACAATGAGCAGTTCTTC. This encodes CASSMMGLAVYNEQFF.

Concerning this clone itself: Other nucleotide sequences from this sample produce the same CDR3. The chain carries TRBV28 and TRBJ2-2; 7 positions match TRBD1. The CDR3 extends over 13 amino acids. Unmatched junction bases numbered 4, after V lost 6 bases and J lost 6 bases. In germline, CDR1 is MDHEN, CDR2 SYDVKM. The CDR3 here is CASSLQGPGELFF. CDR3 bases: TGTGCCAGCAGCCTACAGGGGCCCGGGGAGCTGTTTTTT.

This clone was seen just once. The chain employs TRBV6-1 and TRBJ1-5; 8 bases map to TRBD1. This CDR3 region has 15 residues. CDR1 and CDR2 from the germline V gene are MNHNS and SASEGT. V was clipped by 7 bases and J by 4 bases; unmatched bases: 9. CDR3 loop: CASTPGQVLNQPQHF. The CDR3 nucleotides are TGTGCCAGCACCCCGGGACAGGTGCTTAATCAGCCCCAGCATTTT.

This clone was counted only a few times. This sequence joins TRBV30 and TRBJ1-1; no clear D gene. This CDR3 has 14 amino acids. The germline V and J ends were trimmed by 2 bases and 5 bases, with 15 bases remaining between them. Germline lookup yields CDR1 GTSNPN and CDR2 SVGIG (reference sequence). CDR3 bases: TGTGCCTGGAGTACGCGGAGGGCGGGGACTGAAGCTTTCTTT. It encodes CAWSTRRAGTEAFF.

CDR3 coding DNA: TGTGCCATCAGCGGGGCATGGGAGGGTCCGAATGAGCAGTTCTTC. Its translation: CAISGAWEGPNEQFF. This chain uses TRBV10-3 with TRBJ2-1, with 7 nucleotides matching TRBD2. Germline lookup yields CDR1 ENHRY and CDR2 SYGVKD. The junction had 12 bases not matched to a gene; V was cut back by 6 bases and J by 7 bases. CDR3 length: 15 residues.

This chain joins TRBV30 and TRBJ2-1, with TRBD2 matching over 9 bases. The J segment lost 3 bases and the V segment lost 1 base, leaving 10 bases of the junction unmatched. Germline V gene data show CDR1 as GTSNPN and CDR2 as SVGIG (reference sequence). This CDR3 region has 17 residues. The CDR3 is CAWSALAAGGLYNEQFF. For the CDR3, the DNA is TGTGCCTGGAGTGCCCTCGCGGCGGGAGGGCTCTACAATGAGCAGTTCTTC. Combining the CDR3 with reference TRBV30 and TRBJ2-1 gives the whole variable domain SQTIHQWPATLVQPVGSPLSLECTVEGTSNPNLYWYRQAAGRGLQLLFYSVGIGQISSEVPQNLSASRPQDRQFILSSKKLLLSDSGFYLCAWSALAAGGLYNEQFFGPGTRLTVL.

The CDR3 nucleotides read TGTGCCAGTAGTGGACTAGCGAACACCGGGGAGCTGTTTTTT. This translates into CASSGLANTGELFF. V gene TRBV19 combines with J gene TRBJ2-2; 7 nucleotides agree with TRBD2. The CDR3 is 14 residues long. Germline trimming cut 5 bases from V and 0 bases from J; bases unmatched to any gene: 0. Germline values: CDR1 LNHDA, CDR2 SQIVND (reference sequence). Based on the CDR3 plus reference TRBV19 and TRBJ2-2, the full variable domain is DGGITQSPKYLFRKEGQNVTLSCEQNLNHDAMYWYRQDPGQGLRLIYYSQIVNDFQKGDIAEGYSVSREKKESFPLTVTSAQKNPTAFYLCASSGLANTGELFFGEGSRLTVL.

The chain employs TRBV5-1 and TRBJ2-3; D possibly matches TRBD1 or TRBD2 (5 bases each). CDR3 length equals 11 residues. CDR1 is SGHRS and CDR2 is YFSETQ in the germline V gene. Trimming pared 7 bases from V and 6 bases from J, leaving 9 bases between. CDR3 sequence reads: CASSGQDTQYF. As DNA, the CDR3 is TGCGCCAGCTCGGGGCAGGATACGCAGTATTTT.

This clone was observed a few times. The sample carries other DNA sequences with the same CDR3. The J gene is TRBJ1-2, the V gene TRBV5-1; D ambiguous. Germline CDR1 SGHRS, CDR2 YFSETQ. This CDR3 is 12 amino acids long. V dropped 0 bases and J dropped 5 bases, with 5 bases sitting between them. CDR3 DNA: TGCGCCAGCAGCTTGGACAGTTATGGCTACACCTTC. Its protein is CASSLDSYGYTF. Filled out from reference TRBV5-1 and TRBJ1-2, the complete variable domain reads KAGVTQTPRYLIKTRGQQVTLSCSPISGHRSVSWYQQTPGQGLQFLFEYFSETQRNKGNFPGRFSGRQFSNSRSEMNVSTLELGDSALYLCASSLDSYGYTFGSGTRLTVV.

The chain recombines TRBV7-9 with TRBJ1-2; a weak D match, TRBD1 (5 bases). The CDR3 runs to 13 residues. Trimming left V 4 bases short and J 8 bases short, with 14 bases between. The germline gives CDR1 SEHNR, CDR2 FQNEAQ (reference sequence). The CDR3, as DNA: TGTGCCAGCAGCTCCGCAGGGAGCAAAGGCTACACCTTC. It encodes CASSSAGSKGYTF.

This clone was detected once. The V and J genes are TRBV28 and TRBJ1-6; 9 bases align to TRBD1. With V trimmed by 4 bases and J by 9 bases, 10 bases remained unmatched. The germline V gene encodes CDR1 MDHEN and CDR2 SYDVKM. The CDR3 loop spans 16 amino acids. CDR3 coding DNA: TGTGCCAGCAGTTCACATTCCGGGACAGGGAGTTCACCCCTCCACTTT. It codes for CASSSHSGTGSSPLHF.

The V gene is TRBV10-1, the J gene TRBJ1-1, with D uncertain. Germline CDR1 WNHNN, CDR2 SYGVQD (reference sequence). The V end was cut by 9 bases, the J end by 0 bases, with 11 bases between. The CDR3 spans 13 residues. CDR3 DNA sequence: TGCGCCAGTTCGTTGAAGATGAACACTGAAGCTTTCTTT. Residues: CASSLKMNTEAFF.

The chain employs TRBV6-1 and TRBJ1-5; D unresolved. Germline V gives CDR1 MNHNS, CDR2 SASEGT. V shed 7 bases and J shed 3 bases, with 4 bases lying between them. The CDR3 is made up of 11 amino acids. As DNA, the CDR3 is TGTGCCAGCACCACCAATCAGCCCCAGCATTTT. Amino acids: CASTTNQPQHF.

Remarks on this clone: Other DNA sequences of this sample code for an identical CDR3. This chain connects TRBV19 to TRBJ2-5, with D unresolved. The CDR3 consists of 11 residues. Germline V CDR1 and CDR2: LNHDA, SQIVND (reference sequence). Trimming removed 3 bases at V and 5 bases at J, with 4 bases between. CDR3 residues: CASSIKETQYF. In DNA, the CDR3 is TGTGCCAGTAGTATTAAGGAGACCCAGTACTTC. Together with reference TRBV19 and TRBJ2-5, the CDR3 gives the full variable domain: DGGITQSPKYLFRKEGQNVTLSCEQNLNHDAMYWYRQDPGQGLRLIYYSQIVNDFQKGDIAEGYSVSREKKESFPLTVTSAQKNPTAFYLCASSIKETQYFGPGTRLLVL.

The chain couples TRBV7-2 to TRBJ2-7, with TRBD2 matching over 12 bases. CDR1 and CDR2 (germline): SGHTA, FQGNSA. V lost 5 bases and J lost 2; bases outside the gene matches: 10. This CDR3 region has 17 residues. CDR3 sequence reads: CASSPIITSGRTYEQYF. The CDR3 bases are TGTGCCAGCAGCCCCATCATCACTAGCGGGAGGACCTACGAGCAGTACTTC.

This clone has only a few counts. The sample holds other DNA sequences that translate to the same CDR3. This chain joins TRBV30 and TRBJ1-5; D may be TRBD1 (5 bases). The CDR3 loop spans 14 amino acids. Germline-derived CDR1 and CDR2 are GTSNPN and SVGIG (reference sequence). Trimming removed 0 bases from V and 6 bases from J, with 12 bases in between. The CDR3 DNA sequence: TGTGCCTGGAGTGTGGGGGGTGACGGTCAGCCCCAGCATTTT. Translating it yields CAWSVGGDGQPQHF.

This clone was seen just once. The CDR3 here is CASRGPKGSYEQYF. The CDR3 DNA is TGTGCCAGCAGAGGTCCAAAGGGTTCCTACGAGCAGTACTTC. The chain has TRBV6-5 and TRBJ2-7, with D hard to call. The CDR3 is 14 amino acids. V lost 6 bases and J lost 1, with 13 bases in between. Germline-derived CDR1 and CDR2 are MNHEY and SVGAGI.